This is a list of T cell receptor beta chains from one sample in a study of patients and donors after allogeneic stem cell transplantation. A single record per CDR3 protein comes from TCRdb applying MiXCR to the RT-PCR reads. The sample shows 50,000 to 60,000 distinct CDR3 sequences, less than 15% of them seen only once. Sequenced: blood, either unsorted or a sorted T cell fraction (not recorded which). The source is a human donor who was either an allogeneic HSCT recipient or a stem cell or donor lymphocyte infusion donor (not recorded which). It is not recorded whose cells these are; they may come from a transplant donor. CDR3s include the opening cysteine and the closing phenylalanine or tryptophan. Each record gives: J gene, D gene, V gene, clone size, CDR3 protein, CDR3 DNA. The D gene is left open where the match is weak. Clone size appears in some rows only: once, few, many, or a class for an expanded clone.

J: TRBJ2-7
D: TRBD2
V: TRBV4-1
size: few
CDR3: CASRLAGRGSYEQYF
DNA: TGCGCCAGCAGACTAGCGGGAAGGGGGTCCTACGAGCAGTACTTC

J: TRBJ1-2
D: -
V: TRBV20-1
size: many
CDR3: CSAPVQAYGYTF
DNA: TGCAGTGCCCCGGTGCAGGCGTATGGCTACACCTTC

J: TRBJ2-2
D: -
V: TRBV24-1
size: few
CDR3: CATSDRLTLPVGELFF
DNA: TGTGCCACCAGTGATCGCCTGACCCTCCCGGTGGGGGAGCTGTTTTTT

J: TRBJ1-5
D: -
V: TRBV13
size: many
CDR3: CASSLGPGHQPQHF
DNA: TGTGCCAGCAGCTTAGGTCCCGGGCATCAGCCCCAGCATTTT

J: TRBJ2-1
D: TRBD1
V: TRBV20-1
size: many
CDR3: CSARGTGTVYNEQFF
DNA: TGCAGTGCTAGAGGTACCGGGACAGTATACAATGAGCAGTTCTTC

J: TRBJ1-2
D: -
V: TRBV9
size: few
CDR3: CASSTTAGTGGYGYTF
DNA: TGTGCCAGCTCTACCACAGCCGGGACGGGGGGCTATGGCTACACCTTC

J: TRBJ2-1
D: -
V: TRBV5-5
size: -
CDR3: CASSLPTAWMGDEQFF
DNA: TGTGCCAGCAGTCTACCGACAGCGTGGATGGGGGATGAGCAGTTCTTC

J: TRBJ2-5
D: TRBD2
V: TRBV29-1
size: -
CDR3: CSVEEGLAGVTQYF
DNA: TGCAGCGTTGAAGAGGGACTAGCGGGAGTGACCCAGTACTTC

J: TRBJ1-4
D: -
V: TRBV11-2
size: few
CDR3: CASSLGGVRGNEKLFF
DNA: TGTGCCAGCAGCTTAGGGGGTGTCAGGGGTAATGAAAAACTGTTTTTT

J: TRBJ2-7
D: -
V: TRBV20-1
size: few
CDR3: CSAHRGRLAPYEQYF
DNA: TGCAGTGCTCATCGGGGGCGGCTCGCCCCTTACGAGCAGTACTTC

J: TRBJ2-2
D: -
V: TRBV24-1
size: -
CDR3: CATSDFGPRERGELFF
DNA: TGTGCCACCAGTGATTTCGGGCCCAGGGAGAGAGGGGAGCTGTTTTTT

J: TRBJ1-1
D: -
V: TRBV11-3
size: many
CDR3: CASGSNTEAFF
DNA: TGTGCCAGCGGGTCGAACACTGAAGCTTTCTTT

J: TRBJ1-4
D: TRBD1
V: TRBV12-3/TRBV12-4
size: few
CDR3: CASSFAGGAGEKLFF
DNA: TGTGCCAGCAGTTTCGCAGGGGGCGCCGGGGAAAAACTGTTTTTT

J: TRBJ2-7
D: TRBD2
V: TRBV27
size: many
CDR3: CASSLLAGGYEQYF
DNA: TGTGCCAGCAGTTTACTAGCGGGAGGCTACGAGCAGTACTTC

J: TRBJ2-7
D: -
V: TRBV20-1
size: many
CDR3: CSARLGLWGSYEQYF
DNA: TGCAGTGCTAGACTGGGACTTTGGGGCTCCTACGAGCAGTACTTC

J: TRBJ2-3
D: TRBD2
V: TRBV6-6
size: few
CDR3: CASSYSKARGGADTQYF
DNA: TGTGCCAGCAGTTACTCGAAGGCGCGGGGGGGCGCAGATACGCAGTATTTT

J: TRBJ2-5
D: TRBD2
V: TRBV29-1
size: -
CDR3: CSVEPRLAGVETQYF
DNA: TGCAGCGTTGAACCTAGACTAGCGGGAGTCGAGACCCAGTACTTC